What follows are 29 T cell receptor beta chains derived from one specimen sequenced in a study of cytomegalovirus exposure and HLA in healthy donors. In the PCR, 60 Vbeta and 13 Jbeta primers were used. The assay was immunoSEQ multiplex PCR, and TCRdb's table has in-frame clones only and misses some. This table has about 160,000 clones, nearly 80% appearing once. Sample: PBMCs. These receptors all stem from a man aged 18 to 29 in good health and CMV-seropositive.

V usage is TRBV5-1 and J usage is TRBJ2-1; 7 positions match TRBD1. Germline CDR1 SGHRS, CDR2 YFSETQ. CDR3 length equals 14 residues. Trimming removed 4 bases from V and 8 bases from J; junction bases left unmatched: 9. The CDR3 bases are TGCGCCAGCAGCCTGACAGGGCCGGTGGATGAGCAGTTCTTC. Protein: CASSLTGPVDEQFF.

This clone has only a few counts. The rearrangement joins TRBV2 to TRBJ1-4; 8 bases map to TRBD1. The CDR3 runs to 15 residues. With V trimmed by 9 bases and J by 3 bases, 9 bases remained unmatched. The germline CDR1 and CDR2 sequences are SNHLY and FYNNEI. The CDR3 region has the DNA TGTGCCAGTCCCGCTACGGGACAGGCTAATGAAAAACTGTTTTTT. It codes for CASPATGQANEKLFF.

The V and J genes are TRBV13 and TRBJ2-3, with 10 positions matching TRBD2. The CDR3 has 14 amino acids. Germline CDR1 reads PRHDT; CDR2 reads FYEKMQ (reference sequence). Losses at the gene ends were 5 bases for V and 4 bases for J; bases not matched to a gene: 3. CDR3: CASSSGRAADTQYF. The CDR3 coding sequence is TGTGCCAGCAGCAGCGGGAGGGCCGCAGATACGCAGTATTTT.

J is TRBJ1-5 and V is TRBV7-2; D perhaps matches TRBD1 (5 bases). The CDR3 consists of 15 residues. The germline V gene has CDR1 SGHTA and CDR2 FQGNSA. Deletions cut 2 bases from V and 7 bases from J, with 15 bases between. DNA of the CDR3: TGTGCCAGCAGCTTATCGCAAACCCGGGGGCAGCCCCAGCATTTT. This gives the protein CASSLSQTRGQPQHF.

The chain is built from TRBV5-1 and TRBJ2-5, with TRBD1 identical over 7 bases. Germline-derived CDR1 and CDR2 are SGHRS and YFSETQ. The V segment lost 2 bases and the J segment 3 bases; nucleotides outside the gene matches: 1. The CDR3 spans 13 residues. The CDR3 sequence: CASSLGTEETQYF. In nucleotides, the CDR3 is TGCGCCAGCAGCTTAGGGACAGAAGAGACCCAGTACTTC.

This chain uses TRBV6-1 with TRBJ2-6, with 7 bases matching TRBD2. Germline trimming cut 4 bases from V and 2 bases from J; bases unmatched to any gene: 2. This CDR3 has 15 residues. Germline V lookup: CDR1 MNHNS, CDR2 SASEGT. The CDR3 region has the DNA TGTGCCAGCAGTGGCGGGGGAGCTGGGGCCAACGTCCTGACTTTC. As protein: CASSGGGAGANVLTF.

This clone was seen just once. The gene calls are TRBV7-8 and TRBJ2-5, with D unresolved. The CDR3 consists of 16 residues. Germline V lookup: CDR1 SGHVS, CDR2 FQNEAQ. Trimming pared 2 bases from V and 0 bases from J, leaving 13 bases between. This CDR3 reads CASSLNGHTNQETQYF. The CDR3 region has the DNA TGTGCCAGCAGCTTAAATGGCCACACTAACCAAGAGACCCAGTACTTC.

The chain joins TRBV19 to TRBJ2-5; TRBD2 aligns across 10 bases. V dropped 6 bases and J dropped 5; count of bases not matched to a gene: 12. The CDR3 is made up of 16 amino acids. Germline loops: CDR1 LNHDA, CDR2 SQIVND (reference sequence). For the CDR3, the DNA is TGTGCCAGTAGCCAGGGACTAGCGCGAGGCGTTGAGACCCAGTACTTC. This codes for CASSQGLARGVETQYF.

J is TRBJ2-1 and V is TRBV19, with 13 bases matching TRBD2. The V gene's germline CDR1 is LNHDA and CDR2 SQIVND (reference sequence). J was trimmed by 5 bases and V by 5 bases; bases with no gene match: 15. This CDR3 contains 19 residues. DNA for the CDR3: TGTGCCAGTAGTTTTCTCCGACTAGCGGGGGGTACGGAAAACAATGAGCAGTTCTTC. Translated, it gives CASSFLRLAGGTENNEQFF.

CDR3 amino acids: CASSWGRTGIHEQYF. CDR3 in DNA: TGCGCCAGCAGCTGGGGCAGGACAGGGATCCACGAGCAGTACTTC. The chain combines TRBV5-1 with TRBJ2-7; 8 nucleotides line up with TRBD1. The CDR3 length is 15 residues. J lost 5 bases, V lost 3 bases, and 10 bases had no gene match. Germline values: CDR1 SGHRS, CDR2 YFSETQ.

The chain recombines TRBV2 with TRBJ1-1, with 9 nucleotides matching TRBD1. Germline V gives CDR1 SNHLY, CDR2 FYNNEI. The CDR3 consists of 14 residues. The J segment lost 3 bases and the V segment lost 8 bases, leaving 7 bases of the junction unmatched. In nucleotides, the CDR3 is TGTGCCAGCGGCAAACAGGGGGCTGACACTGAAGCTTTCTTT. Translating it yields CASGKQGADTEAFF.

CDR3 in DNA: TGTGCCACCCACAAGATGGTACTAGCGGGAGCCTACAATGAGCAGTTCTTC. Protein sequence: CATHKMVLAGAYNEQFF. V usage is TRBV15 and J usage is TRBJ2-1; 11 bases fit TRBD2. The CDR3 covers 17 residues. V trimming: 8 bases; J trimming: 2 bases; junction bases outside the gene matches: 11. Per the germline V gene, CDR1 is LNHNV and CDR2 is YYDKDF (reference sequence).

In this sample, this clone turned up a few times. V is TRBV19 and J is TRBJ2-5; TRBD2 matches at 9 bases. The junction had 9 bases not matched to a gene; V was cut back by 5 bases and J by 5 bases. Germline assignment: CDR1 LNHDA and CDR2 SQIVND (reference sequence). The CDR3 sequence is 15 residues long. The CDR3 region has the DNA TGTGCCAGTAGTGATAGCGGGGGAATCACCGAGACCCAGTACTTC. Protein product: CASSDSGGITETQYF.

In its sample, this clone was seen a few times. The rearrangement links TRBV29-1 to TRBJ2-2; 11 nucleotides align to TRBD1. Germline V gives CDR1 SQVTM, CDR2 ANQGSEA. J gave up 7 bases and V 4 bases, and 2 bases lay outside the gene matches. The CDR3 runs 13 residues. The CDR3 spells CSVGGQGGGELFF. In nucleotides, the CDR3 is TGCAGCGTTGGGGGACAGGGGGGCGGGGAGCTGTTTTTT.

The CDR3: CASSPGTGRNTIYF. As DNA, the CDR3 is TGTGCCAGCAGCCCGGGGACAGGGAGAAACACCATATATTTT. The rearrangement uses TRBV11-3 and TRBJ1-3; 9 nucleotides align to TRBD1. This CDR3 spans 14 amino acids. Germline lookup yields CDR1 SGHNT and CDR2 YENEEA. The V and J ends lost 5 bases and 5 bases, in that order; junction bases with no gene match: 4.

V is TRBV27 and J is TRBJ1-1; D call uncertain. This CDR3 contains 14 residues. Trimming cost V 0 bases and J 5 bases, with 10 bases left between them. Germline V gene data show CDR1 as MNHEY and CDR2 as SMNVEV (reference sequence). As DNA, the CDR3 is TGTGCCAGCAGTTTATCGGCAGGCGGGACTGAAGCTTTCTTT. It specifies CASSLSAGGTEAFF.

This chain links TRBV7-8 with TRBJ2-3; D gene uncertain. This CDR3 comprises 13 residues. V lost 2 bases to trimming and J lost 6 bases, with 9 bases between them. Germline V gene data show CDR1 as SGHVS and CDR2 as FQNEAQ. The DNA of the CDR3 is TGTGCCAGCAGCTTAAGGCCCGGGGATACGCAGTATTTT. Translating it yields CASSLRPGDTQYF.

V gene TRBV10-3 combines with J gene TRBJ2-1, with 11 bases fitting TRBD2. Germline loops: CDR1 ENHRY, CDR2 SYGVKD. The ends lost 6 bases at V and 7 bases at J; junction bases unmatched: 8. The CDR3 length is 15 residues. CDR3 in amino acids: CAIRELAGDGNEQFF. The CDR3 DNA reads TGTGCCATCAGAGAACTAGCGGGAGACGGGAATGAGCAGTTCTTC.

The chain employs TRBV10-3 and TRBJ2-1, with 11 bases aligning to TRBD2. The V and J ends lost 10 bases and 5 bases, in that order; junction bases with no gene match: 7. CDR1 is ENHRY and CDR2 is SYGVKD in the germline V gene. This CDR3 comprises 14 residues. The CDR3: CATELAGENNEQFF. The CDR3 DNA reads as TGTGCCACCGAACTAGCGGGAGAGAACAATGAGCAGTTCTTC.

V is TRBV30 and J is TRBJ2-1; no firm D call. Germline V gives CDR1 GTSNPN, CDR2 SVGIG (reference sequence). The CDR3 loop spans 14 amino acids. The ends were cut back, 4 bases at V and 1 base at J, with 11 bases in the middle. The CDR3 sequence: CAWKFPGSYNEQFF. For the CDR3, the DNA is TGTGCCTGGAAATTCCCGGGTTCCTACAATGAGCAGTTCTTC.

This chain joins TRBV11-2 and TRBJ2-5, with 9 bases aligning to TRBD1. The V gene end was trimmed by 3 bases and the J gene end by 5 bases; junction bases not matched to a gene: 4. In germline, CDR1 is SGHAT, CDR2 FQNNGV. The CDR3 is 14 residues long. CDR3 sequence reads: CASSFLDRGETQYF. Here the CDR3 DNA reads TGTGCCAGCAGCTTCCTGGACAGGGGTGAGACCCAGTACTTC. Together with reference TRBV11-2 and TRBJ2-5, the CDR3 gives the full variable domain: EAGVAQSPRYKIIEKRQSVAFWCNPISGHATLYWYQQILGQGPKLLIQFQNNGVVDDSQLPKDRFSAERLKGVDSTLKIQPAKLEDSAVYLCASSFLDRGETQYFGPGTRLLVL.

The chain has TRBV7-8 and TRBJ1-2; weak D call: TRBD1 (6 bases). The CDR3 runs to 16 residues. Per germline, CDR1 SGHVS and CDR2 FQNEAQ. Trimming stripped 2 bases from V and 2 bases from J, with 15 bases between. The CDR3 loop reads CASSLFFMDSNYGYTF. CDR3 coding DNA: TGTGCCAGCAGCTTATTTTTTATGGACAGCAACTATGGCTACACCTTC.

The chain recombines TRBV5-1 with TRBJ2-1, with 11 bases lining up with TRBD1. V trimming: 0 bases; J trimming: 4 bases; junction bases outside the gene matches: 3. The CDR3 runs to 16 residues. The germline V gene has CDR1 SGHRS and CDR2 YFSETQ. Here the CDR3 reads CASSLGGTGGYNEQFF. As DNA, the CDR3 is TGCGCCAGCAGCTTGGGAGGGACAGGGGGGTACAATGAGCAGTTCTTC.

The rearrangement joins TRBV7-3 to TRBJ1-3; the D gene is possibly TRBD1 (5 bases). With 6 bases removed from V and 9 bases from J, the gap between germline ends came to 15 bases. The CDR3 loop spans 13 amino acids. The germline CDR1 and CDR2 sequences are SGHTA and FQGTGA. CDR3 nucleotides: TGTGCCAGCAGTCCCGATTGGGGCGGCACCATATATTTT. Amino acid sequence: CASSPDWGGTIYF.

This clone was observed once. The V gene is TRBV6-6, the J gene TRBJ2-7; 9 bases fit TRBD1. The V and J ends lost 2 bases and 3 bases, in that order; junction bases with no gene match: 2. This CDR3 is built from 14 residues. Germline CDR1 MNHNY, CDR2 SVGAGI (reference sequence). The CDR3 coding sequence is TGTGCCAGCAGTTACCGGGACAGGGTCTACGAGCAGTACTTC. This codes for CASSYRDRVYEQYF.

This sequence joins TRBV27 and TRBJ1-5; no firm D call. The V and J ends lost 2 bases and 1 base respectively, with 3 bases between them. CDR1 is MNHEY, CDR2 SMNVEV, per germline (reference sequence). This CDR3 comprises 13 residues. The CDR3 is CASSLGSNQPQHF. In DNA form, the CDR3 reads TGTGCCAGCAGTTTAGGCAGCAATCAGCCCCAGCATTTT.

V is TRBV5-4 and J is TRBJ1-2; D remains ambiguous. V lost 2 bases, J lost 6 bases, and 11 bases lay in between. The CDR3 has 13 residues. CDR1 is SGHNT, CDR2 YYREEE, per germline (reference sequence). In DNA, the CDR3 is TGTGCCAGCAGCTTTGCACAGTCAGATGGCTACACCTTC. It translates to CASSFAQSDGYTF.

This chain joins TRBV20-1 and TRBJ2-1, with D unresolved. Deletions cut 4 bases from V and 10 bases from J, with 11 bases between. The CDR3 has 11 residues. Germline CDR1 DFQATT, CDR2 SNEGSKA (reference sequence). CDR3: CSANVPREQFF. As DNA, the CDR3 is TGCAGTGCTAACGTCCCCAGGGAGCAGTTCTTC.

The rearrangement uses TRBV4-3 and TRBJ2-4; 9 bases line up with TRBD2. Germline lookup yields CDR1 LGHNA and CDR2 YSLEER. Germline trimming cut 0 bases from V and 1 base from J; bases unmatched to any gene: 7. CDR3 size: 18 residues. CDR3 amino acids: CASSQDAASGGAKNIQYF. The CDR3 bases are TGCGCCAGCAGCCAAGATGCTGCCAGCGGGGGGGCCAAAAACATTCAGTACTTC.